The entry below gives a single T cell receptor beta chain sequence along with its context. Its matching antigen is unknown. The data belong to a study of lymphopenia after photon versus proton radiotherapy. Study observations and caveats: In patients who died, overall survival fell as post-nadir TCR diversity dropped more. Survival link was tested only in deceased patients; proton benefit remains a possibility. After lymphocyte nadir, photon-treated repertoires showed oligoclonal expansion, especially CD8+ Temra.

Libraries were prepared by immunoSEQ multiplex PCR; TCRdb keeps only in-frame clonotypes and omits some of them. The sample records 6,000 to 9,000 clones, around 92% being singletons. The V gene's germline CDR1 is MGHDK and CDR2 SYGVNS. The CDR3 sequence is 13 residues long. The V end was cut by 6 bases, the J end by 5 bases, with 13 bases between. Specimen: peripheral blood, collected from a patient treated with photon-based radiotherapy. This chain connects TRBV25-1 to TRBJ1-1; D is unresolved. This clonotype originated in a woman aged 50 to 60 with cholangiocarcinoma. For the CDR3, the DNA is TGTGCCAGCAGCCCCCCTATTAGTACTGAAGCTTTCTTT. As protein: CASSPPISTEAFF.